This T cell receptor beta chain was recorded in a study of human T cells and chemical hapten exposure. About the research overall: Patches with 0.01% DPC went on the upper back, and the tests were read at 6 days. Study conclusions and caveats: Among expanded TCRs, significantly more large CDR3 similarity clusters formed than among controls.

V lost 6 bases to trimming and J lost 7 bases, with 19 bases between them. Per germline, CDR1 MNHNS and CDR2 SASEGT. This CDR3 has 15 residues. Original handling: Samples ranged from about 23,224 to 690,600 TCRs, with a median of roughly 96,000. TCRdb fed the RACE reads into MiXCR, producing one record per CDR3 protein. These V and J calls are TCRdb output, not the study's own analysis. The sample has around 330,000 distinct CDR3 sequences, 5.5% seen once; the top ten hold about 8.2%. Of note for this clonotype: Its antigen is currently unknown.

Time point indicated: pre-sensitization, week 0. The treatment here: therapeutic diphenylcyclopropenone sensitization with weekly scalp DPC. The chain uses TRBV6-1 and TRBJ1-5; D is uncertain. The sequenced sample was whole blood, obtained in connection with sensitization to the hapten diphenylcyclopropenone (DPC). The sequence was obtained from a woman aged 18-29 years with alopecia areata. Some clones in this sample may be carry-over from other donors' samples. The CDR3 bases are TGTGCCAGCAGGCCCCCTGGGGAGATGGGACAGCCCCAGCATTTT. Its protein is CASRPPGEMGQPQHF.